Sequencing of this T cell receptor (beta chain) was carried out in a study of regulatory T cells in long-lasting Graves disease. This clonotype was seen more than once but under ten times. Its antigen is still unknown. Study-level points and caveats: Persistent Graves' patients showed reduced TCR diversity versus newly diagnosed patients.

Combining iRepertoire HTBI primers with Arm-PCR of CDR3 regions, the authors built TCR beta libraries. Each CDR3 protein is one row after TCRdb ran MiXCR on the multiplex PCR reads. The sample lists 360,000 or so distinct CDR3 sequences; 12% were seen once. The germline V gene has CDR1 MNHNS and CDR2 SASEGT. CDR3 length equals 14 residues. Losses at the gene ends were 10 bases for V and 4 bases for J; bases not matched to a gene: 12. Time point here: newly diagnosed GD, antithyroid drugs for less than 3 months. PBMC-extracted RNA yielded the TCR library. These data also formed part of another study, on T cells in Graves' hyperthyroidism and ophthalmopathy. That work states: For Graves' hyperthyroidism to be stable, ophthalmopathy could not progress within 18 months.

This TCR was sampled from a woman under 30 with Graves disease. The sample consisted of peripheral blood mononuclear cells (PBMCs), taken at new diagnosis, from a patient treated with antithyroid drugs. This chain uses TRBV6-1 with TRBJ2-5; 7 bases match TRBD1. CDR3 nucleotides: TGTGCCACCAAGAGACAGGGTGGTTTAGAGACCCAGTACTTC. Amino acid sequence: CATKRQGGLETQYF.